The source of this T cell receptor beta chain is a study of cytomegalovirus exposure and HLA in healthy donors. Study outcomes and limitations: Analysis was performed later, and it showed HLA-associated TCR beta chains to be more clonally expanded than equally common others. Among immune exposure information, only CMV serostatus was available. Later findings reportedly placed an Asian-associated ancestry cluster below the approximately 630-donor mean for N-insertions. It was likely that a cluster of highly shared sequence variants was a sequencing artifact.

Remarks on this clone: Its target is not known.

Germline CDR1 and CDR2: SGHAT and FQNNGV. The CDR3 sequence is 13 residues long. V lost 5 bases and J 0 bases, leaving 7 bases between the germline ends. Primers included in the PCR were 60 Vbeta and 13 Jbeta primers. Method: immunoSEQ multiplex PCR; TCRdb's copy keeps in-frame clones and lacks some. This sample has around 300,000 clones, with about 75% found just once. The chain couples TRBV11-2 to TRBJ1-1, with D hard to call. The sample consisted of PBMCs. The clonotype originates from a female donor in good health and CMV-seronegative. In DNA form, the CDR3 reads TGTGCCAGCAGCCCGTTCCTGAACACTGAAGCTTTCTTT. This encodes CASSPFLNTEAFF.